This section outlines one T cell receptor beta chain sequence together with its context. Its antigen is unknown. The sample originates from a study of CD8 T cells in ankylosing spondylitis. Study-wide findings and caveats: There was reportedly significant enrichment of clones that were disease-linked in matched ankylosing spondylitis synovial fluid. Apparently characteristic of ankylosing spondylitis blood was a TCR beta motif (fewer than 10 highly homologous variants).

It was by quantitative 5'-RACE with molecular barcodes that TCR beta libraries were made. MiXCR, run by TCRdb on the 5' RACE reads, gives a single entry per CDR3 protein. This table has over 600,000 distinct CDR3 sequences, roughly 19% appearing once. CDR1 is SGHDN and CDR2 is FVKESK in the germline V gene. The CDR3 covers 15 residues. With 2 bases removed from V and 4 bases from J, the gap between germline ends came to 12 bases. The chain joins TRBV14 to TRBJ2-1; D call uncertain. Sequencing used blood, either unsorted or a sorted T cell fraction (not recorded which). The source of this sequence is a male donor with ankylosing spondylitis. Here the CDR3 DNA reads TGTGCCAGCAGCCAACTGGACGGGCCATACAATGAGCAGTTCTTC. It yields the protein CASSQLDGPYNEQFF.